The table lists the clone carrying this TCR beta chain with many counts. What it binds is unknown. The data belong to a study of regulatory T cells in long-lasting Graves disease. Findings and caveats of the study: Accuracy may have been reduced by the small sample size. Peripheral blood, not thyroid tissue, was the sole material studied.

With iRepertoire HTBI primers and Arm-PCR of CDR3 regions, TCR beta libraries were built. TCRdb redid the calling of the multiplex PCR reads with MiXCR, one entry per CDR3 protein. Among a few hundred thousand distinct CDR3 sequences listed, about a quarter were seen once. Time point noted: persistent/refractory GD, antithyroid drugs over 5 years with positive TRAb. PBMC-derived RNA was used for the TCR library. Diagnosing Graves' disease relied on the American Thyroid Association guidelines. The origin of this receptor is a female donor with Graves disease. The specimen comprised peripheral blood mononuclear cells (PBMCs), sampled when the disease was refractory, from a patient treated with antithyroid drugs.

The CDR3 bases are TGTGCCAGCAGTTACTTAGACAGGGATTCACCCCTCCACTTT. This codes for CASSYLDRDSPLHF. The rearrangement joins TRBV6-5 to TRBJ1-6, with 7 bases aligning to TRBD1. There are 14 residues in the CDR3. J was trimmed by 8 bases and V by 1 base; bases with no gene match: 2. Germline loops: CDR1 MNHEY, CDR2 SVGAGI.